This record concerns one TCR beta chain sequence. CDR3 length equals 15 residues. The germline V gene encodes CDR1 SGHAT and CDR2 FQNNGV. Trimming cost V 1 base and J 2 bases; bases outside gene matches: 4. The entry originates in a study of blood T cell repertoires in COVID-19. On the study more broadly: The United States, Italy and Spain supplied acute and convalescent COVID-19 samples. Sources were T cells, B-cell-depleted T cells, or PBMCs; the material itself was cDNA or gDNA.

Per the study methods: Quantification of nucleated cells was approximated via reference gene primer amplification. The method was immunoSEQ multiplex PCR; TCRdb's version includes in-frame clones alone and lacks a portion of them. V, J and clone size derive from that table, while D and trimming were established from the DNA sequence. The sample has 110,000 or so clones, 70% to 90% seen once. Sequences were obtained from peripheral blood. The gene calls are TRBV11-2 and TRBJ2-7; TRBD1 matches 8 bases. This TCR was recovered from a woman in her 70s who had recovered from COVID-19. CDR3 in DNA: TGTGCCAGCAGCTTAGCGACAGGGGTAGCCTACGAGCAGTACTTC. Amino acids: CASSLATGVAYEQYF.